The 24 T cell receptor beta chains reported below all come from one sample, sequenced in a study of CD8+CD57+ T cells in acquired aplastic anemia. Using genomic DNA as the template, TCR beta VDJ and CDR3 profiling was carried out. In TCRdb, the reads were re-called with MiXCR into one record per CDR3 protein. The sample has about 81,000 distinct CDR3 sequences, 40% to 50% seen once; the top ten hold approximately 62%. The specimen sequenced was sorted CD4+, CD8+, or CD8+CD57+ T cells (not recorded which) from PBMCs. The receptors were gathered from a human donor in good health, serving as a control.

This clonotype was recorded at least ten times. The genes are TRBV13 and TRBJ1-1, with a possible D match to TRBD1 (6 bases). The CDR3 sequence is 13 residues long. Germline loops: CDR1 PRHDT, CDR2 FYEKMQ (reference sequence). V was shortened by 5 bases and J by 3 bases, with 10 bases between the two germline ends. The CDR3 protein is CASSTGQYTEAFF. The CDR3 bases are TGTGCCAGCAGCACCGGACAGTACACTGAAGCTTTCTTT. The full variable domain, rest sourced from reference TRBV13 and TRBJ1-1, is AAGVIQSPRHLIKEKRETATLKCYPIPRHDTVYWYQQGPGQDPQFLISFYEKMQSDKGSIPDRFSAQQFSDYHSELNMSSLELGDSALYFCASSTGQYTEAFFGQGTRLTVV.

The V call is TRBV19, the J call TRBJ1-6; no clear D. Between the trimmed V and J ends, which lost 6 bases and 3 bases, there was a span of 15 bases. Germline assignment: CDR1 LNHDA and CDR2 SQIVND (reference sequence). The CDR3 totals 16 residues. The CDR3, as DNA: TGTGCCAGTAGGGCTGGAACGGGAATCTATAATTCACCCCTCCACTTT. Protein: CASRAGTGIYNSPLHF.

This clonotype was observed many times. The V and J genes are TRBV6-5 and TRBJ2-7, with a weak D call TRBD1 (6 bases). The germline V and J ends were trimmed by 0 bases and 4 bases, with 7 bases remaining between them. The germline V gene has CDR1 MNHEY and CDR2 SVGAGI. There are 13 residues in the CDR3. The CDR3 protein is CASSYSTGYEQYF. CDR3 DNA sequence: TGTGCCAGCAGTTACTCGACAGGATACGAGCAGTACTTC.

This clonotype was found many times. CDR3 residues: CASSEGWDQETQYF. DNA of the CDR3: TGTGCCAGCAGCGAGGGCTGGGACCAAGAGACCCAGTACTTC. The genes are TRBV9 and TRBJ2-5, with unresolved D. The CDR3 consists of 14 residues. Trimming pared 3 bases from V and 0 bases from J, leaving 9 bases between. Germline CDR1 SGDLS, CDR2 YYNGEE.

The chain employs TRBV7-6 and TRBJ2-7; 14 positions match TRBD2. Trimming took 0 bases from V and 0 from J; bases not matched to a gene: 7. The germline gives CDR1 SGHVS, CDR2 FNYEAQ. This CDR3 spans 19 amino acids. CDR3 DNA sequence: TGTGCCAGCAGCTTAGCGGGACTAGCGGGGGACCCTAGCTCCTACGAGCAGTACGTC. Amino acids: CASSLAGLAGDPSSYEQYV.

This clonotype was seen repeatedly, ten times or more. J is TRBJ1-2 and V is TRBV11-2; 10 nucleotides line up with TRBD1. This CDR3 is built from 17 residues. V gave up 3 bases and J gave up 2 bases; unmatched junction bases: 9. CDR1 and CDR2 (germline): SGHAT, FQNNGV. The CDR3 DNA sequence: TGTGCCAGCAGCTTTGGACAGGGGGAATATCCCAACTATGGCTACACCTTC. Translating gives CASSFGQGEYPNYGYTF.

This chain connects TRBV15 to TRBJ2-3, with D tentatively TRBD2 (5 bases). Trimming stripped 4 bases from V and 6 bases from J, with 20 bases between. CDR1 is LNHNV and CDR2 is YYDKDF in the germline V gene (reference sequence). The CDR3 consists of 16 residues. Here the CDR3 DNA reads TGTGCCACCAGCACCCCCGCTAGGAGGACGGTGGATACGCAGTATTTT. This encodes CATSTPARRTVDTQYF.

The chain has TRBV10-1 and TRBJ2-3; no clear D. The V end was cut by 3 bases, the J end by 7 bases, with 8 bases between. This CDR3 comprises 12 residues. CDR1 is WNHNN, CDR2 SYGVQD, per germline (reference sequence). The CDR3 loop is CASSEGAYTQYF. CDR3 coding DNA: TGCGCCAGCAGTGAAGGCGCGTATACGCAGTATTTT.

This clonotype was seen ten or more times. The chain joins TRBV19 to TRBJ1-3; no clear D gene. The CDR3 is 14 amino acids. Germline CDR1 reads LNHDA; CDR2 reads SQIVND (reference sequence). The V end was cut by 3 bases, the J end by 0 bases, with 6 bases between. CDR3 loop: CASSIFGSGNTIYF. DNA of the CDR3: TGTGCCAGTAGTATTTTCGGCTCTGGAAACACCATATATTTT.

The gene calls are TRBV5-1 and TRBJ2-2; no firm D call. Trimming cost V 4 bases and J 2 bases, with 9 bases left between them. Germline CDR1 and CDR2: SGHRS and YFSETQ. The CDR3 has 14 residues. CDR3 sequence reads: CASSLGGNTGELFF. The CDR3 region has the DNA TGCGCCAGCAGCCTGGGTGGTAACACCGGGGAGCTGTTTTTT.

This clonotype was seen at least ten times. The CDR3: CASSPGLARSYEQYF. CDR3 bases: TGCGCCAGCAGCCCCGGACTAGCGAGATCCTACGAGCAGTACTTC. The gene calls are TRBV10-2 and TRBJ2-7; TRBD2 matches at 9 bases. V was clipped by 6 bases and J by 1 base; unmatched bases: 7. Germline-derived CDR1 and CDR2 are WSHSY and SAAADI. This CDR3 has 15 amino acids.

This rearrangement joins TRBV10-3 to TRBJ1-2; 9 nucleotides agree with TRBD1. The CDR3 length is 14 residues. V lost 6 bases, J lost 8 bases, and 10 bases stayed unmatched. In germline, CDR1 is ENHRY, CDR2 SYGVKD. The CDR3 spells CAISDPGQGFGYTF. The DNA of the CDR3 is TGTGCCATCAGCGACCCGGGACAGGGATTCGGCTACACCTTC.

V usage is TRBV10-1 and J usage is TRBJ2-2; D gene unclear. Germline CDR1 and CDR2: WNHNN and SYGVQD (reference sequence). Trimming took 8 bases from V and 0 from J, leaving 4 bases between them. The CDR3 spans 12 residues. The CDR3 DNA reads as TGCGCCAGCGGAACGAACACCGGGGAGCTGTTTTTT. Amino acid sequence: CASGTNTGELFF.

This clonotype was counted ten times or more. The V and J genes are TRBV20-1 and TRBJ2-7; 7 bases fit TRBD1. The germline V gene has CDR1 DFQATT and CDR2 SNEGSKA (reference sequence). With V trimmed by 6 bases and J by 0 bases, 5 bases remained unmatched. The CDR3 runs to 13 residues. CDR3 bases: TGCAGTGCGAGTGGGGACAGCTCCTACGAGCAGTACTTC. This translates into CSASGDSSYEQYF.

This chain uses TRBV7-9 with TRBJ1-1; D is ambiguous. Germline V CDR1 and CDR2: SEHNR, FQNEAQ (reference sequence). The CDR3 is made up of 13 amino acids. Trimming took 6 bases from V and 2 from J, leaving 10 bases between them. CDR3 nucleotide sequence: TGTGCCAGCAGACCCGACGGTAACACTGAAGCTTTCTTT. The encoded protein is CASRPDGNTEAFF.

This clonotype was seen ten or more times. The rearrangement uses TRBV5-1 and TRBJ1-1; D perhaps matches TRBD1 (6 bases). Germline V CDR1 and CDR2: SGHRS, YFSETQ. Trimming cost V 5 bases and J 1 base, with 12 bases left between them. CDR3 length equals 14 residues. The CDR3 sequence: CASRLGGGNTEAFF. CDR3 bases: TGCGCCAGCAGGCTAGGGGGAGGGAACACTGAAGCTTTCTTT.

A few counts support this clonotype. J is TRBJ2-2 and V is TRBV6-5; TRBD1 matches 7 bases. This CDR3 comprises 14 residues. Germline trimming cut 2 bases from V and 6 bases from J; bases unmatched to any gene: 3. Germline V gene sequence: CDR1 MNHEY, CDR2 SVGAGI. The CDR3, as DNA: TGTGCCAGCAGTTACACGACAGGGTCCGGGGAGCTGTTTTTT. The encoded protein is CASSYTTGSGELFF.

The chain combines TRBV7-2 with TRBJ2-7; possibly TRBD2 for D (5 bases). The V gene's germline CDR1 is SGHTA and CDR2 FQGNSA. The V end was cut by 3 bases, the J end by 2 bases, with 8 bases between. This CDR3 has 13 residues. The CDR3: CASSLSGTYEQYF. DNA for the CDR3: TGTGCCAGCAGCTTGTCGGGGACCTACGAGCAGTACTTC.

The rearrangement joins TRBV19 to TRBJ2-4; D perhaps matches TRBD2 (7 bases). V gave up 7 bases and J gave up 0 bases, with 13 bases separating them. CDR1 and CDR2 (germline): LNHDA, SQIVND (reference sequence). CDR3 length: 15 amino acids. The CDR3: CASNGEGGAKNIQYF. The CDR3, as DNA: TGTGCCAGTAATGGGGAGGGGGGAGCCAAAAACATTCAGTACTTC.

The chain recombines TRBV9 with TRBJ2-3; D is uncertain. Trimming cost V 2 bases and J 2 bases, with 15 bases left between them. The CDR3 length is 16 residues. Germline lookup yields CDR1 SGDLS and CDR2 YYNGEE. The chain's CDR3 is CASSVSAGVPTDTQYF. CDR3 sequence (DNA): TGTGCCAGCAGCGTCAGTGCTGGCGTCCCCACAGATACGCAGTATTTT. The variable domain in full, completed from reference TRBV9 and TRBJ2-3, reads DSGVTQTPKHLITATGQRVTLRCSPRSGDLSVYWYQQSLDQGLQFLIQYYNGEERAKGNILERFSAQQFPDLHSELNLSSLELGDSALYFCASSVSAGVPTDTQYFGPGTRLTVL.

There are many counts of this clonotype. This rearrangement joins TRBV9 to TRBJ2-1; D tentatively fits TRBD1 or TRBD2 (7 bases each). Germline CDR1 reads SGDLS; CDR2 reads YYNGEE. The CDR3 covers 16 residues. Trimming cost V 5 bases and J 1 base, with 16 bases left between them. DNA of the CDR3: TGTGCCAGCAGTGGGGGGAGGGGGCTATCCTACAATGAGCAGTTCTTC. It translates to CASSGGRGLSYNEQFF.

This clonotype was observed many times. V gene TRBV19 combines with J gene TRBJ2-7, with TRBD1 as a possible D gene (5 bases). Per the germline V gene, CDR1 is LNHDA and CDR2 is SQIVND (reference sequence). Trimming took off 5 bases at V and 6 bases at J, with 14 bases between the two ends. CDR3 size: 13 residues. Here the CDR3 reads CASSWAGKGEQYF. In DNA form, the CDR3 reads TGTGCCAGTAGTTGGGCAGGGAAGGGCGAGCAGTACTTC.

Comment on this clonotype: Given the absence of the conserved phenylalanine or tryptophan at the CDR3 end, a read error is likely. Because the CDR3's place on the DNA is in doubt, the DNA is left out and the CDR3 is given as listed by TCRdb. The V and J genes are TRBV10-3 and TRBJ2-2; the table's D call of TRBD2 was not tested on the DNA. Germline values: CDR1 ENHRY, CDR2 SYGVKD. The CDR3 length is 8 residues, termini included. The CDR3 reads CAISDVVA.

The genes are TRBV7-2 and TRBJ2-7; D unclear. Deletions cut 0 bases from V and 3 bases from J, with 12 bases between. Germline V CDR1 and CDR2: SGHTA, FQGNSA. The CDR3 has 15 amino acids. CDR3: CASSLAGQPNYEQYF. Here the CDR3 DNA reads TGTGCCAGCAGCTTAGCTGGGCAACCCAACTACGAGCAGTACTTC.